The sequence of this T cell receptor (beta chain) was determined in a study of cytomegalovirus exposure and HLA in healthy donors. Study-wide results and limits: Data from an earlier analysis indicated that most TCR beta V segments were productive either about 87% or about 30% of the time. TCR sequences were mostly rare, though some public TCRs occurred in many donors.

There were likely unrecorded immune exposures, though donors were nominally healthy when sampled. A remark on this clone: Its target is unknown.

In the PCR, 60 Vbeta and 13 Jbeta primers were used. Produced via immunoSEQ multiplex PCR; TCRdb's table is partial and in-frame only. This sample's clone table lists about 25,000 clones. V shed 8 bases and J shed 3 bases, with 10 bases lying between them. There are 12 residues in the CDR3. Germline loops: CDR1 LNHNV, CDR2 YYDKDF (reference sequence). Source material: PBMCs. The chain combines TRBV15 with TRBJ1-1; D perhaps matches TRBD1 (5 bases). The TCR originated in a male donor in good health and CMV-seropositive. The CDR3 sequence: CATAGVHTEAFF. The CDR3 DNA sequence: TGTGCCACCGCGGGGGTTCACACTGAAGCTTTCTTT.